The clone carrying this TCR beta chain was found a few times. Germline CDR1 SGHNT, CDR2 YYREEE (reference sequence). The germline V and J ends were trimmed by 4 bases and 4 bases, with 16 bases remaining between them. This CDR3 is built from 15 residues. This sample was taken from a study of T cells after yellow fever vaccination. The study, taken as a whole, reports: The secondary response was weaker, and its peak arrived faster, on day 5 versus 15. Post-booster repertoires again held most primary-vaccination clones (roughly 96% CD4, 80% to 90% CD8). FACS-sorted repertoires might harbor abundant contaminating clonotypes from the bulk population.

TCRdb itself ran the 5' RACE reads through MiXCR, one entry per CDR3 protein. There are 40,000 to 55,000 distinct CDR3 sequences in the sample; 6.5% to 8% occur only once, and 20% to 30% lies in the top ten. The clonotype originates from a man between 18 and 35 years old who received the YFV17D yellow fever vaccine. This chain connects TRBV5-4 to TRBJ2-3, with D possibly matching TRBD1 (6 bases). This specimen consisted of CD8+ T cells not binding an NS4B(214-222) dextramer, sorted from PBMCs, obtained about 41 days after the first yellow fever vaccination. CDR3 loop: CASSIGQGIADTQYF. CDR3 in DNA: TGTGCCAGCAGCATTGGTCAGGGGATAGCAGATACGCAGTATTTT.